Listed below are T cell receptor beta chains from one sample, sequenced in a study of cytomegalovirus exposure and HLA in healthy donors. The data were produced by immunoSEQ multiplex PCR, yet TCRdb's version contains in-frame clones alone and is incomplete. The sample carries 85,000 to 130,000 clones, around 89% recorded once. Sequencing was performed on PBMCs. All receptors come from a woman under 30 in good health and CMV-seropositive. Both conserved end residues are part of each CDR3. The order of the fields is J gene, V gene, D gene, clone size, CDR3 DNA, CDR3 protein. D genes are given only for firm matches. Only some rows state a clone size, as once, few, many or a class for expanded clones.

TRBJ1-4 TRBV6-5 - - TGTGCCAGCAGTTACGAGGCAACTAATGAAAAACTGTTTTTT CASSYEATNEKLFF
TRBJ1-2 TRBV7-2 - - TGTGCCAGCAGCTCCAGGGGCCACTATGGCTACACCTTC CASSSRGHYGYTF
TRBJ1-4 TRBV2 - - TGTGCCAGCAGTGTCCTGGCGGTCCGCATTAATGAAAAACTGTTTTTT CASSVLAVRINEKLFF
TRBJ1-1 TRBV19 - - TGTGCCAGTAGTATAAGTGGGGGACTCCCCAACGGGAACACTGAAGCTTTCTTT CASSISGGLPNGNTEAFF
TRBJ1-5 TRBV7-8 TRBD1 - TGTGCCAGCAGCTTAGTAGGGGGCAGGGATCAGCCCCAGCATTTT CASSLVGGRDQPQHF
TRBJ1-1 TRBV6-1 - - TGTGCCAGCAGTGACCCAACTATGAACACTGAAGCTTTCTTT CASSDPTMNTEAFF
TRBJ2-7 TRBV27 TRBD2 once TGTGCCAGCAGTTTAGGGTCTAGCGGGGGCCCCGAGCAGTACTTC CASSLGSSGGPEQYF
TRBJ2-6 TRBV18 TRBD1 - TGTGCCAGCTCACCCAGGACAGGGGCCGTATCTGGGGCCAACGTCCTGACTTTC CASSPRTGAVSGANVLTF
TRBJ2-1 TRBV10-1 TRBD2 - TGCGCCAGCAGTGAGTCGCGGGGGGGCTTGAATGAGCAGTTCTTC CASSESRGGLNEQFF
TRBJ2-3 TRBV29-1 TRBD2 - TGCAGCGTTGCAGTACTAGCGGCTAGCACAGATACGCAGTATTTT CSVAVLAASTDTQYF
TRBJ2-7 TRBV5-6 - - TGTGCCAGCAGCTTGCGTGCAGGGCCTTACGAGCAGTACTTC CASSLRAGPYEQYF
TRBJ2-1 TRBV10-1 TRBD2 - TGCGCCAGCAGTGATGTCGCGGGGGGTGCTCGGGGTGAGCAGTTCTTC CASSDVAGGARGEQFF
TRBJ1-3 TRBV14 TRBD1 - TGTGCCAGCAGCCCGGACAGGGCCAGCTCTGGAAACACCATATATTTT CASSPDRASSGNTIYF